Listed below are T cell receptor beta chains from one sample, sequenced in a study of tumor-infiltrating lymphocytes in glioblastoma multiforme. MiXCR, applied by TCRdb to the multiplex PCR reads, yields one record per CDR3 protein. This sample yields nearly 15,000 distinct CDR3 sequences, of which around 70% are seen a single time; under 40% belongs to the top ten. Source material: brain tumor tissue. The receptors come from a male donor with glioblastoma. CDR3s include the opening cysteine and the closing phenylalanine or tryptophan. Fields, in order: V gene, D gene, J gene, CDR3 length, clone size, CDR3 DNA, CDR3 protein. D genes are given only for firm matches. Where a row states a size, it is once, few, many or the class of an expanded clone; other rows omit it.

TRBV5-1	TRBD2	TRBJ2-7	18	once	TGTGCCAGCAGCTTGGTCGGGATCAGCGGGAGGGCTGTCTACGAGCAGTACTTC	CASSLVGISGRAVYEQYF
TRBV11-1	TRBD1	TRBJ1-2	15	.	TGTGCCAGCAGCCCTACAGGGGGAAGAGGCTATGGCTACACCTTC	CASSPTGGRGYGYTF
TRBV10-3	.	TRBJ2-7	14	many	TGTGCCACTCAGGGGGGGACAGAGACCTACGAGCAGTACTTC	CATQGGTETYEQYF
TRBV20-1	TRBD1	TRBJ2-5	13	.	TGCAGTTCGACGACAGGGCTCCTTAGGGCCCAGTACTTC	CSSTTGLLRAQYF
TRBV5-1	.	TRBJ2-5	13	many	TGCGCCAGCAGCTTAGGGGCCGAAGAGACCCAGTACTTC	CASSLGAEETQYF
TRBV11-2	.	TRBJ2-7	16	once	TGTGCCAACAGCTTGGGCAGGGGGGCCTCGACCTACGAGCAGTACTTC	CANSLGRGASTYEQYF
TRBV29-1	.	TRBJ1-2	12	medium-sized	TGCAGCGTTGTTGTCGGCGACTATGGCTACACCTTC	CSVVVGDYGYTF
TRBV5-3	.	TRBJ1-1	14	.	TGTGCCAGAAGATTGGAAATGGCCCTGCGTGAAGCTTTCTTT	CARRLEMALREAFF
TRBV7-9	.	TRBJ1-3	16	.	TGTGCCAGCAGCCACTGGGACACCACCTATGGAAACACCACATATTTT	CASSHWDTTYGNTTYF
TRBV10-3	TRBD1	TRBJ2-7	12	.	TGTGCTGTCAGTGAGTCGGGACAGGAGCAATACTTC	CAVSESGQEQYF
TRBV12-3/TRBV12-4	.	TRBJ1-2	13	.	TGTGCCAGCAGTTTAGCCCGTCAGAAAGGCTACACCTTC	CASSLARQKGYTF
TRBV20-1	TRBD2	TRBJ2-1	13	many	TGCAGTGCTAGAGATCCTAGCGGGGCCGAGCAGTTCTTC	CSARDPSGAEQFF
TRBV5-1	.	TRBJ1-2	13	many	TGCGCCAGCAGCTCCGGGACCTTCTATGGCTACACCTTC	CASSSGTFYGYTF
TRBV12-3/TRBV12-4	.	TRBJ2-7	12	.	TGTGCCAGCAGTTGTCAGGGAGTCGAGCAGTACTTC	CASSCQGVEQYF
TRBV12-3/TRBV12-4	TRBD1	TRBJ2-4	14	few	TGTGCCAGCAGTACCCAGGGGGCGGTGAACATTCAGTACTTC	CASSTQGAVNIQYF
TRBV11-2	TRBD1	TRBJ2-1	14	many	TGTGCCAGCAGCTTCCACGACAGGGGTTATGAGCAGTTCTTC	CASSFHDRGYEQFF
TRBV7-8	TRBD1	TRBJ1-4	17	once	TGTGCCAGCAGCTTAGCGACGTCGACAGGGGAGGAAGAAAAACTGTTTTTT	CASSLATSTGEEEKLFF
TRBV20-1	.	TRBJ1-4	11	.	TGCAGTGCTAGGCCGGAAGAAAAACTGTTTTTT	CSARPEEKLFF
TRBV5-1	TRBD2	TRBJ2-7	15	many	TGCGCCAGCAGCTTGGACGCTAGCGGGCCCTACGAGCAGTACTTC	CASSLDASGPYEQYF
TRBV20-1	.	TRBJ1-5	11	.	TGCAGTGCCACAGGGAATCAGCCCCAGCATTTT	CSATGNQPQHF
TRBV29-1	TRBD2	TRBJ2-7	16	.	TGCAGTGTGGGGGACCGGGGACTAACGGGGACCTACGAGCAGTACTTC	CSVGDRGLTGTYEQYF
TRBV11-2	.	TRBJ1-5	13	few	TGTGCCAGCAGCTCACTGGTGGACAGTAGCCAGCATTTT	CASSSLVDSSQHF